A single sample gave rise to the 12 T cell receptor beta chains below, sequenced in a study of blood T cell repertoires in COVID-19. This table comes from immunoSEQ multiplex PCR, and its TCRdb copy is limited to in-frame clones, with some not included. The sample lists roughly 380,000 clones; about 89% were seen once. The sequencing input was peripheral blood. Receptors originate from a middle-aged woman with COVID-19, enrolled during active disease.

V and J are TRBV3-1 (or the pseudogene TRBV3-2) and TRBJ1-2, with D maybe TRBD1 (6 bases). The V and J ends lost 4 bases and 2 bases respectively, with 11 bases between them. The CDR3 is 14 residues long. CDR1 is LGHDT and CDR2 is YNNKEL in the germline V gene (reference sequence). The DNA of the CDR3 is TGTGCCAGCAGCCCATGGACAGTCAACTATGGCTACACCTTC. Translation gives CASSPWTVNYGYTF.

The chain employs TRBV7-6 and TRBJ2-2; weak D call: TRBD1 (6 bases). Germline CDR1 is SGHVS and CDR2 is FNYEAQ. V lost 5 bases and J lost 8, with 12 bases in between. CDR3 length equals 13 residues. The DNA of the CDR3 is TGTGCCAGCAGCGCAGACAGGAGGGGGGAGCTGTTTTTT. Translating gives CASSADRRGELFF.

This clone was detected only a few times. CDR3 residues: CASSQQRTGLQPQHF. In nucleotides, the CDR3 is TGCGCCAGCAGCCAGCAACGGACAGGGCTCCAGCCCCAGCATTTT. This rearrangement joins TRBV4-1 to TRBJ1-5; TRBD1 matches at 8 bases. Germline CDR1 and CDR2: MGHRA and YSYEKL. The CDR3 totals 15 residues. J was trimmed by 7 bases and V by 3 bases; bases with no gene match: 8.

The CDR3 loop reads CASTWPGTTNEKLFF. The CDR3 DNA sequence: TGTGCCAGCACCTGGCCGGGGACAACTAATGAAAAACTGTTTTTT. The chain couples TRBV28 to TRBJ1-4; D call uncertain. Germline values: CDR1 MDHEN, CDR2 SYDVKM. V lost 7 bases, J lost 0 bases, and 12 bases lay in between. The length of the CDR3 is 15 residues.

This chain joins TRBV28 and TRBJ2-3, with a tentative D call TRBD2 (6 bases). The CDR3 length is 15 residues. Per the germline V gene, CDR1 is MDHEN and CDR2 is SYDVKM. V gave up 3 bases and J gave up 3 bases, with 13 bases separating them. CDR3 sequence: CASSFVGGRTDTQYF. The CDR3 nucleotides read TGTGCCAGCAGTTTCGTAGGTGGGAGGACAGATACGCAGTATTTT.

This chain connects TRBV5-4 to TRBJ2-5; 9 nucleotides align to TRBD1. In germline, CDR1 is SGHNT, CDR2 YYREEE (reference sequence). The CDR3 is 15 amino acids. Losses at the gene ends were 0 bases for V and 5 bases for J; bases not matched to a gene: 5. CDR3: CASSLAGQGGETQYF. The CDR3 region has the DNA TGTGCCAGCAGCTTGGCGGGACAGGGTGGTGAGACCCAGTACTTC.

This chain uses TRBV5-1 with TRBJ2-3, with 13 bases identical to TRBD2. V lost 4 bases and J lost 6; bases outside the gene matches: 11. The CDR3 runs to 17 residues. CDR1 SGHRS and CDR2 YFSETQ come from the germline V gene. The CDR3 DNA sequence: TGCGCCAGCAGCAAAGGACTAGCGGGAGAAATCCCGGATACGCAGTATTTT. This codes for CASSKGLAGEIPDTQYF.

The chain carries TRBV6-6 and TRBJ1-2; possible D gene TRBD1, 6 bases. This CDR3 region has 14 residues. Germline CDR1 and CDR2: MNHNY and SVGAGI (reference sequence). Trimming removed 6 bases at V and 8 bases at J, with 19 bases between. The CDR3 spells CASRSTGGARGYTF. CDR3 DNA sequence: TGTGCCAGCAGATCTACGGGGGGCGCGAGGGGCTACACCTTC.

This chain uses TRBV7-9 with TRBJ1-1; D is perhaps TRBD1 (5 bases). Looked up from germline, CDR1 is SEHNR and CDR2 is FQNEAQ (reference sequence). CDR3 size: 13 residues. The V end was cut by 5 bases, the J end by 5 bases, with 12 bases between. This CDR3 reads CASSPGGVTEAFF. The CDR3 DNA sequence: TGTGCCAGCAGCCCCGGGGGGGTAACTGAAGCTTTCTTT. Complete variable domain (other parts from reference TRBV7-9 and TRBJ1-1): DTGVSQNPRHKITKRGQNVTFRCDPISEHNRLYWYRQTLGQGPEFLTYFQNEAQLEKSRLLSDRFSAERPKGSFSTLEIQRTEQGDSAMYLCASSPGGVTEAFFGQGTRLTVV.

This chain joins TRBV7-2 and TRBJ2-2, with D uncertain. The CDR3 consists of 13 residues. The germline gives CDR1 SGHTA, CDR2 FQGNSA. V shed 2 bases and J shed 2 bases, with 3 bases lying between them. The CDR3 DNA sequence: TGTGCCAGCAGCTTAATAAACACCGGGGAGCTGTTTTTT. This translates into CASSLINTGELFF.

For the CDR3, the DNA is TGTGCCAGCAGCTTCGGGACTTTTGAAGCTTTCTTT. Translation gives CASSFGTFEAFF. The chain employs TRBV5-6 and TRBJ1-1, with D possibly TRBD1 on 5 matching bases. The length of the CDR3 is 12 residues. Germline CDR1 and CDR2: SGHDT and YYEEEE. V was trimmed by 2 bases and J by 7 bases, leaving 9 bases between them.

This rearrangement joins TRBV5-4 to TRBJ1-1; D remains unclear. Trimming cost V 0 bases and J 3 bases, with 15 bases left between them. In germline, CDR1 is SGHNT, CDR2 YYREEE (reference sequence). CDR3 length equals 16 residues. CDR3 DNA: TGTGCCAGCAGCTTGGCGGGATTAGGGTCGGACACTGAAGCTTTCTTT. Protein sequence: CASSLAGLGSDTEAFF.